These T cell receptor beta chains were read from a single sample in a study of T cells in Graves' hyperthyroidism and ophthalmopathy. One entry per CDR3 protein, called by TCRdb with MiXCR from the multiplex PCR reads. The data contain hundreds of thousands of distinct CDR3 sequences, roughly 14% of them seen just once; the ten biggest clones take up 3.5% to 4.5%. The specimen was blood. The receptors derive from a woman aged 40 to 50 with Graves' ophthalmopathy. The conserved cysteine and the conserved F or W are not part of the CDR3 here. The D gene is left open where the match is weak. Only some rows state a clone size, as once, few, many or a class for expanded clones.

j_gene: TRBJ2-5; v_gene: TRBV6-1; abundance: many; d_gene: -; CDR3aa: ASSEGAGGQTQY
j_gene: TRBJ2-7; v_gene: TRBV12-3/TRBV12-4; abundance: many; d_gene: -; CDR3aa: ASGRITYEQY
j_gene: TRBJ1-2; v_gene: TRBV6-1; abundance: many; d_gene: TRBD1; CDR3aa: ASSEAQGARYGYT
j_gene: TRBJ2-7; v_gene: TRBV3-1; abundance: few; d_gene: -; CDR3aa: ASSHRVGEQY
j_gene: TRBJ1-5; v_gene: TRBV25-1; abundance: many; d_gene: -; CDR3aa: ASSERGPNQPQH
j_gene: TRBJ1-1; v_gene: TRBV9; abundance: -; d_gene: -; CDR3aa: VSSVGSQGLNTEAF
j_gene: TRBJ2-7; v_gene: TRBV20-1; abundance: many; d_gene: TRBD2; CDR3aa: SASMYSTTSGSYEQY
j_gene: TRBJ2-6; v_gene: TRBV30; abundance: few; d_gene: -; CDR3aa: AWGLGSGANVLT
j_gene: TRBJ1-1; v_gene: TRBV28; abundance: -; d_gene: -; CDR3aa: ASYRTELMNTEAF
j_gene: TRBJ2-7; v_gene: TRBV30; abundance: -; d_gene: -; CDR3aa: AWSNRDTSYEQY
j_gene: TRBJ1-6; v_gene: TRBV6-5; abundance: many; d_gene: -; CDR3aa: ASSYSWDPTERPPLH
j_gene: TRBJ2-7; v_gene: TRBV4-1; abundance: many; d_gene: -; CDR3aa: ASSQADSSYEQY
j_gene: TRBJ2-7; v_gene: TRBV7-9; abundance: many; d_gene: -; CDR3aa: ASSFAQGGSYEQY
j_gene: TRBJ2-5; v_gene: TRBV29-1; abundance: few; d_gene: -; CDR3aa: SVEGAGGVQETQY
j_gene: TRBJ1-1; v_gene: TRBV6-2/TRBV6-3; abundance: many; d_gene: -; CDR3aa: ASSFPQGPADTEAF
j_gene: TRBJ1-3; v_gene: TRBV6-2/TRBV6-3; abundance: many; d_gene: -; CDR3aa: ASSWGDSGNTIY
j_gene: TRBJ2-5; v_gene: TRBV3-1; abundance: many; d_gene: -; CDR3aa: ASSQGASRVAETQY
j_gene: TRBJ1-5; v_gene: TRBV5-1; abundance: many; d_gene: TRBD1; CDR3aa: ASSLEDRVSVQPQH
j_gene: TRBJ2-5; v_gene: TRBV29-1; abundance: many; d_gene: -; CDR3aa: SVLGAGTQY
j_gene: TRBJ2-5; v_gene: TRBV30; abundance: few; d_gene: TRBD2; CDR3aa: AWIEQLASQETQY
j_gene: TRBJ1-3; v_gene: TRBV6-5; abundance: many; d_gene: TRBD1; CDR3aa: ASGPGGRNTIY
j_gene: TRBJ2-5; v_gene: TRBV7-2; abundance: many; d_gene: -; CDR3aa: ASSPGLQQETQY
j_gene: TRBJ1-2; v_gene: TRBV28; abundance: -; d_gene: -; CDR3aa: ASRIGGSYGYT
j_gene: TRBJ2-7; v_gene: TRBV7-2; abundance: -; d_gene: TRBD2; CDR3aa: ASSLWEREAYEQY
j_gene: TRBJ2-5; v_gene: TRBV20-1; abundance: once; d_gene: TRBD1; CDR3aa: SADDRGGETQY
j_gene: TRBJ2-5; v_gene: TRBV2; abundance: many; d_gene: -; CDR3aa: ASSGFVSQETQY
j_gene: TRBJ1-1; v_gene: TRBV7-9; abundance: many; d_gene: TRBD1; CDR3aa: ASSLGETGGTEAF
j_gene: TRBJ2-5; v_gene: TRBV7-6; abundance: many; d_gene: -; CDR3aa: ASSFSFTQTQY
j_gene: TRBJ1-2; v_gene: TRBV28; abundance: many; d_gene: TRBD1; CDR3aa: ASMKDRGFGYT
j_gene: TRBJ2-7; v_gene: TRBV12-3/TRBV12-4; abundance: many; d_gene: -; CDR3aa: ASSLNLQFPTYEQY
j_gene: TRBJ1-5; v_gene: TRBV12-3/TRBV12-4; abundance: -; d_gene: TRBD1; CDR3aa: ASSPTLGQGGQPQH
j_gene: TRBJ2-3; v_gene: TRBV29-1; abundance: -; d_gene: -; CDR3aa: SVLGYPEPTDTQY
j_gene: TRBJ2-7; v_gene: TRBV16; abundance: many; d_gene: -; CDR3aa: ASSHRDGRYEQY
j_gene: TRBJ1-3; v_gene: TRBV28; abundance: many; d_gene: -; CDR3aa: ASSYSGTAGNTIY
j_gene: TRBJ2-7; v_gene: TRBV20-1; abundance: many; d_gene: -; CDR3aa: SARKRSYEQY
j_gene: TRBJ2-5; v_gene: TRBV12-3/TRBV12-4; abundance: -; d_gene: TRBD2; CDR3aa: ASSPTGSVKREGHGAQY
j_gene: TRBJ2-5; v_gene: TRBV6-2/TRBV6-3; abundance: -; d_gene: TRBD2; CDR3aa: ASRPRSGTSGRAREAQY
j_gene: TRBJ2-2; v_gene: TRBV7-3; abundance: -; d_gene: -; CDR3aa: ARSYGPRGNTGELF
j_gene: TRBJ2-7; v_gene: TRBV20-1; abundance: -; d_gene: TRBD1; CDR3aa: SARAASGQGGYEQY
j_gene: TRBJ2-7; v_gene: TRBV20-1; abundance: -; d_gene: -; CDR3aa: STRGNSYEQY
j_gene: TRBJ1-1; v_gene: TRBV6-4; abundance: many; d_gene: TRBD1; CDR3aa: ASRSDPGQGMNTEAF
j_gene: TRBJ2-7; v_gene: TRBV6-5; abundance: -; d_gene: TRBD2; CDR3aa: ASSYELAGAYEQY
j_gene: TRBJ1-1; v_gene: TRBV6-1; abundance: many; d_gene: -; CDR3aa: ANTMGGAGTEAF
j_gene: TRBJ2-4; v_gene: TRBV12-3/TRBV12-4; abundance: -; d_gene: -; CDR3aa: ASSLEGFGSKNIQY
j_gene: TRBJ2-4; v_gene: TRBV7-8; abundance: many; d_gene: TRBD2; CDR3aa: ASSSRSGRARDIQY
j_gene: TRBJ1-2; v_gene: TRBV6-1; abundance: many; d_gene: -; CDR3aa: ASSVAPGRDYGYT
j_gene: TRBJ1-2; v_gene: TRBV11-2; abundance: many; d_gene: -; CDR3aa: ASSPGFITNYGYT
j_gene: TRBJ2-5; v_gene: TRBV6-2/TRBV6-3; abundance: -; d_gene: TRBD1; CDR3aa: ASISGQVGTQY
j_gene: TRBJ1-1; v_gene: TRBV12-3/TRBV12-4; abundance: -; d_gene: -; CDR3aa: ASSLQGLQTEAF
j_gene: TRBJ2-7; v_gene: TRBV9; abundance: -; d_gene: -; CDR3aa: ASSVGSMNEQY
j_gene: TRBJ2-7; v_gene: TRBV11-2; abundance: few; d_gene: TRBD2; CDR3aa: ASSSRTSGTNYEQY
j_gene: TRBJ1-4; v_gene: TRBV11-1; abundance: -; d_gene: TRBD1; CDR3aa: ASSSGQGVRAEEKLF